This TCR beta chain was observed in a study of identifying expanded T cells in peripheral blood (dated by TCRdb to the late 2010s). Background for the entire study: Four technical replicates, made by sequencing separate aliquots from the same pool of genomic DNA, were compared pairwise.

The germline V gene sets CDR1 to SNHLY and CDR2 to FYNNEI. Relative to germline, V is 8 bases shorter and J is 5 bases shorter, with 12 bases between their ends. Taken from cysteine to phenylalanine, the CDR3 has 13 residues. The entry retains the CDR3 DNA only, 39 bases that are in frame from base 1. Overall study results and their limits: Across all healthy-donor time intervals, the beta-binomial model significantly cut both the number of clones called differentially abundant and the false-positive rate. Across all healthy donors, variance in clone template counts between roughly 2-week samples was found to increase significantly with total template count. The authors expected that biological variance in healthy repertoires might rise further over much longer intervals, such as months to years. Between technical replicates the binomial model flagged approximately 1.2 differentially abundant clones, whereas over around 2 weeks the binomial model flagged about 15 and over approximately four weeks around 20.

As to this clone: The specificity of this receptor is unknown. There are no base qualities to consult, and no much larger clone falls within one base.

No immune events such as infections were documented for the healthy donors during the collection period. Time-dependent variance in a beta-binomial model of T-cell clone differential abundance was calibrated using healthy-donor blood repertoires as a training cohort. The training cohort comprised about ten healthy donors, 3 female and 7 male. Donor ages ranged from about 29 to 70 years, with an average of about 40 years. Obtained from a commercial supplier, whole blood was collected from each healthy donor at three time points set around 2 weeks apart. For immunosequencing, genomic DNA was extracted from whole blood that had not been sorted. TCRbeta CDR3 regions were profiled by bias-controlled multiplex PCR amplification of genomic DNA with the immunoSEQ Assay. Under the source paper's analysis protocol: The absolute abundance of each unique TCRbeta CDR3 region was quantified after sequences were collapsed and filtered. Differential abundance was tested with a binomial (Fisher-equivalent) model and with a beta-binomial model adding time-dependent variance fitted from healthy donors. Clones with fewer than 5 combined templates were removed, and differential abundance was called for clones with a Benjamini-Hochberg FDR below 0.01. In the beta-binomial model, variance was expressed as a function of the total template count across the two samples, in the form v = (b*log(k)+a)^2. Not all clones reach the TCRdb copy of this immuneACCESS table, which keeps in-frame sequences only. Checked studies attribute under half of the gap to unresolved V genes and leave the rest unexplained. That table gives V, J and clone size, and the DNA gave D and trimming. Recorded for this sample are tens of thousands of clones; 84% of them occurred a single time. The top ten hold 15% to 20% of the sample.

This TCR derives from a person between 18 and 75 years old in good health. The V and J genes are TRBV2 and TRBJ2-2, with the D call perhaps TRBD1 or TRBD2, as 5 bases match in each case. Sequencing was done on a sample of blood. The sequenced DNA: TGTGCCAGCCAAGGGGAGAGTACCGGGGAGCTGTTTTTT. This sequence encodes CASQGESTGELFF.